These T cell receptor beta chains were read from a single sample in a study of CD8 T cells in ankylosing spondylitis. MiXCR, run by TCRdb on the 5' RACE reads, gives a single entry per CDR3 protein. The table has fewer than 200,000 distinct CDR3 sequences, about 20% seen once; the top ten hold roughly 4.5%. The sequenced material came from blood, either unsorted or a sorted T cell fraction (not recorded which). The origin of the receptors is a male donor aged 5 to 29 with ankylosing spondylitis or in good health (not recorded which). CDR3s include the opening cysteine and the closing phenylalanine or tryptophan. A D gene is named only where the DNA matches it firmly. Part of the rows lack a size; the others show once, few, many or a class for expanded clones.

j_call clone_size v_call d_call cdr3_aa cdr3_nt
TRBJ1-5 many TRBV12-5 NA CVNQPQHF TGCGTTAATCAGCCCCAGCATTTT
TRBJ2-3 NA TRBV20-1 NA CSARDSSSTDTQYF TGCAGTGCTAGAGATTCGAGTAGCACAGATACGCAGTATTTT
TRBJ1-2 many TRBV5-1 TRBD1 CASGTGGDYGYTF TGCGCCAGCGGGACAGGGGGAGACTATGGCTACACCTTC
TRBJ2-1 many TRBV7-9 TRBD2 CASNLAGALASEQFF TGTGCCAGCAACTTAGCGGGCGCCCTCGCCAGTGAGCAGTTCTTC
TRBJ2-1 many TRBV20-1 TRBD2 CSAKYSGGSSYNEQFF TGCAGTGCCAAATATAGCGGGGGAAGCTCCTACAATGAGCAGTTCTTC
TRBJ2-5 many TRBV20-1 NA CSAPTGGSQETQYF TGCAGTGCACCAACTGGGGGGTCCCAAGAGACCCAGTACTTC
TRBJ1-4 many TRBV5-1 NA CASSSGAANEKLFF TGCGCCAGCAGCTCGGGGGCCGCTAATGAAAAACTGTTTTTT
TRBJ1-5 once TRBV29-1 NA CSVERRKNQPQHF TGCAGCGTTGAGAGGAGGAAAAATCAGCCCCAGCATTTT
TRBJ2-3 many TRBV12-3/TRBV12-4 NA CASTALRRDTQYF TGTGCCAGCACCGCCCTCCGGAGGGATACGCAGTATTTT
TRBJ2-3 NA TRBV29-1 NA CSATSPSGDTQYF TGCAGCGCGACCAGCCCCTCCGGAGATACGCAGTATTTT
TRBJ1-5 many TRBV7-8 NA CASSSRRTDSNQPQHF TGTGCCAGCAGCTCGAGAAGGACCGATAGCAATCAGCCCCAGCATTTT
TRBJ2-1 few TRBV12-5 TRBD1 CASGGQGGTYNEQFF TGTGCTAGTGGGGGACAGGGAGGGACCTACAATGAGCAGTTCTTC
TRBJ2-2 few TRBV27 NA CASSPRGDPGAGELFF TGTGCCAGCAGCCCCCGCGGTGACCCTGGGGCCGGGGAGCTGTTTTTT
TRBJ2-3 many TRBV7-3 NA CASSTYSTAGDTQYF TGTGCCAGCAGCACCTACTCAACCGCCGGGGATACGCAGTATTTT
TRBJ1-6 many TRBV5-1 NA CASNPDSSYNSPLHF TGCGCCAGCAATCCGGACAGCTCCTATAATTCACCCCTCCACTTT
TRBJ2-2 many TRBV6-2/TRBV6-3 NA CASKRGGPANLGELFF TGTGCCAGCAAGCGAGGAGGGCCAGCCAATTTAGGGGAGCTGTTTTTT
TRBJ1-4 many TRBV4-3 NA CASSQDRSGEEEKLFF TGCGCCAGCAGCCAAGATCGGTCGGGGGAGGAGGAAAAACTGTTTTTT
TRBJ2-2 NA TRBV2 NA CASDRPASQGNTGELFF TGTGCCAGCGATAGGCCGGCTTCGCAGGGAAACACCGGGGAGCTGTTTTTT
TRBJ2-7 many TRBV6-2/TRBV6-3 NA CASSRDAAAYEQYF TGTGCCAGCAGTAGGGACGCGGCAGCCTACGAGCAGTACTTC
TRBJ2-3 many TRBV5-4 NA CASSFRGTVDTQYF TGTGCCAGCAGCTTCCGCGGGACGGTAGATACGCAGTATTTT
TRBJ2-7 many TRBV12-5 NA CASGLETHSIKNSFSYEQYF TGTGCTAGTGGTTTGGAGACCCACTCAATAAAAAACAGCTTCTCCTACGAGCAGTACTTC
TRBJ1-2 many TRBV20-1 TRBD1 CSATTGSSYGYTF TGCAGTGCTACGACAGGGTCGAGCTATGGCTACACCTTC
TRBJ2-5 many TRBV12-3/TRBV12-4 TRBD2 CASSRSSGSSETQYF TGTGCCAGCAGCCGCTCTAGCGGGAGTTCGGAGACCCAGTACTTC
TRBJ2-7 many TRBV2 NA CASRGAYEQYF TGTGCCAGCAGGGGAGCCTACGAGCAGTACTTC
TRBJ2-3 many TRBV9 NA CASSSRSSDTQYF TGTGCCAGCAGCTCCCGGAGCAGCGATACGCAGTATTTT
TRBJ2-7 NA TRBV20-1 TRBD2 CSARVASGRVVDYEQYF TGCAGTGCTAGAGTGGCTAGCGGGAGAGTGGTGGACTACGAGCAGTACTTC
TRBJ2-1 few TRBV24-1 TRBD2 CATSYEGLAGGGNEQFF TGTGCCACCAGTTACGAGGGACTAGCGGGAGGAGGCAATGAGCAGTTCTTC
TRBJ2-1 once TRBV25-1 TRBD1 CASKGQVYNEQFF TGTGCCAGCAAGGGACAGGTCTACAATGAGCAGTTCTTC
TRBJ1-1 many TRBV3-1 NA CASSPQGEHTEAFF TGTGCCAGCAGCCCACAGGGAGAGCACACTGAAGCTTTCTTT